The following is a T cell receptor (beta chain) sequence with its context. Its antigen is as yet unknown. These data originate in a study of OX40 agonist ivuxolimab in advanced cancers. Turning to the study itself: Hepatocellular carcinoma, melanoma, renal cell or head and neck cancer was diagnosed in the dose-escalation patients. Study-level results: On average, a greater number of expanded clones characterised CD8+ T cells relative to CD4+. The authors also found low normalized T-cell clonal expansion in some nonresponders.

J was trimmed by 6 bases and V by 7 bases; bases with no gene match: 6. CDR3 length: 14 amino acids. Per the germline V gene, CDR1 is SNHLY and CDR2 is FYNNEI. Some clones are missing from TCRdb's copy, which holds only in-frame ones; the method was immunoSEQ multiplex PCR. The profile covers tens of thousands of clones, with 94% appearing a single time and 12% taken by the ten largest. The clonotype was recovered from an adult with an advanced solid tumor such as melanoma, head and neck, liver or kidney cancer. This chain links TRBV2 with TRBJ2-2; 9 nucleotides match TRBD2. The sample here was CD4+ or CD8+ T cells sorted from blood, taken in a trial of the OX40 agonist ivuxolimab. CDR3 nucleotide sequence: TGTGCCAGCATGGGTAGCGGGAGTCCCGGGGAGCTGTTTTTT. Residues: CASMGSGSPGELFF.